This T cell receptor beta chain originates from a study of post-analysis software for immune sequencing data. The CDR3 totals 13 residues. Germline assignment: CDR1 MNHEY and CDR2 SMNVEV (reference sequence). V lost 3 bases and J lost 7, with 10 bases in between. Built from TCR beta cDNA, the libraries had unique molecular identifiers in them. One entry per CDR3 protein, called by TCRdb with MiXCR from the PCR reads. The sample has around 710,000 distinct CDR3 sequences, about half seen once. A note on this clonotype: Its antigen is not identified.

Study-level findings and limits: In patients, about 5 TRBV segments were more frequent than in controls, with TRBV5-6, TRBV5-1 and TRBV20-1 among them.

The V and J genes are TRBV27 and TRBJ2-1; no definite D call. This receptor was identified in a girl under 18 with multiple sclerosis. Material: blood. The CDR3 protein is CASSLASVNEQFF. In DNA, the CDR3 is TGTGCCAGCAGTTTGGCGAGCGTGAATGAGCAGTTCTTC.